Presented here are 28 T cell receptor beta chains from one specimen sequenced in a study of blood T cell repertoires in COVID-19. TCRdb's copy holds only in-frame clones and misses some; the assay was immunoSEQ multiplex PCR. Here the sample spans under 350,000 clones, roughly 85% being singletons. The sample comprised peripheral blood. The receptors derive from a woman aged 70-85 years with acute or convalescent COVID-19.

The chain employs TRBV5-1 and TRBJ1-1; D remains ambiguous. Trimming removed 2 bases from V and 4 bases from J, with 12 bases in between. Germline V lookup: CDR1 SGHRS, CDR2 YFSETQ. The CDR3 spans 14 residues. The CDR3 DNA is TGCGCCAGCAGCTTCGGCGGTCCGAGCACTGAAGCTTTCTTT. Residues: CASSFGGPSTEAFF.

The rearrangement links TRBV27 to TRBJ1-3, with D tentatively TRBD1 (5 bases). CDR3 length equals 14 residues. Per the germline V gene, CDR1 is MNHEY and CDR2 is SMNVEV (reference sequence). V was trimmed by 6 bases and J by 8 bases, leaving 17 bases between them. The CDR3 nucleotides read TGTGCCAGCAGCTCGGTCTCAAAAGGGGACACCATATATTTT. This encodes CASSSVSKGDTIYF.

This clone was picked up one time. The CDR3 coding sequence is TGTGCCACCAGTGATTCCACGGGAGATTATGGCTACACCTTC. It is translated as CATSDSTGDYGYTF. The chain combines TRBV24-1 with TRBJ1-2; no clear D gene. V was trimmed by 2 bases and J by 5 bases, leaving 11 bases between them. The CDR3 spans 14 residues. Germline-derived CDR1 and CDR2 are KGHDR and SFDVKD.

The chain links TRBV13 to TRBJ2-7, with 7 bases lining up with TRBD1. V was clipped by 3 bases and J by 6 bases; unmatched bases: 11. The CDR3 consists of 15 residues. CDR1 is PRHDT, CDR2 FYEKMQ, per germline (reference sequence). The CDR3: CASSFPRQGLSEQYF. The CDR3 DNA reads TGTGCCAGCAGCTTTCCGCGACAGGGATTATCCGAGCAGTACTTC.

The chain couples TRBV11-2 to TRBJ2-5; 9 nucleotides line up with TRBD2. The CDR3 spans 14 residues. The V gene end was trimmed by 4 bases and the J gene end by 7 bases; junction bases not matched to a gene: 7. Germline loops: CDR1 SGHAT, CDR2 FQNNGV. This CDR3 reads CASSSGGGARTQYF. The CDR3 nucleotides are TGTGCCAGCAGCTCGGGCGGGGGGGCCAGGACCCAGTACTTC. Looking up the rest from reference TRBV11-2 and TRBJ2-5 gives the full variable domain: EAGVAQSPRYKIIEKRQSVAFWCNPISGHATLYWYQQILGQGPKLLIQFQNNGVVDDSQLPKDRFSAERLKGVDSTLKIQPAKLEDSAVYLCASSSGGGARTQYFGPGTRLLVL.

The CDR3 nucleotides read TGTGCCAGCAGTGAGCTTAGAAGCAATCAGCCCCAGCATTTT. Encoded protein: CASSELRSNQPQHF. The gene calls are TRBV6-1 and TRBJ1-5; D call uncertain. V lost 3 bases and J lost 1, with 7 bases in between. This CDR3 is 14 amino acids long. Looked up from germline, CDR1 is MNHNS and CDR2 is SASEGT.

V and J are TRBV5-6 and TRBJ2-5, with D uncertain. V was pared by 0 bases and J by 1 base, with 13 bases between. From germline, CDR1 is SGHDT and CDR2 YYEEEE. CDR3 length equals 16 residues. CDR3 protein: CASSLVGRAAQETQYF. In DNA form, the CDR3 reads TGTGCCAGCAGCTTGGTGGGCAGAGCCGCCCAAGAGACCCAGTACTTC.

This clone has just a few counts. The rearrangement joins TRBV6-5 to TRBJ1-1, with D perhaps TRBD1 (5 bases). V shed 6 bases and J shed 7 bases, with 12 bases lying between them. Germline V CDR1 and CDR2: MNHEY, SVGAGI. CDR3 length equals 12 residues. CDR3: CASRYQGGEAFF. DNA for the CDR3: TGTGCCAGCAGATACCAGGGTGGTGAAGCTTTCTTT.

The chain links TRBV6-6 to TRBJ1-2, with D perhaps matching TRBD1 (6 bases). Germline CDR1 is MNHNY and CDR2 is SVGAGI (reference sequence). V gave up 5 bases and J gave up 8 bases, with 21 bases separating them. The CDR3 totals 15 residues. The CDR3 DNA follows: TGTGCCAGCAGTCAGGACAGCCTCGAAGGACAAGGCTACACCTTC. Residues: CASSQDSLEGQGYTF.

The gene calls are TRBV9 and TRBJ2-7; D might be TRBD2 (5 bases). Germline V lookup: CDR1 SGDLS, CDR2 YYNGEE. The CDR3 spans 13 residues. V was pared by 0 bases and J by 6 bases, with 10 bases between. The CDR3 region has the DNA TGTGCCAGCAGCGTAGTAGAGGGTGGCGAGCAGTACTTC. Protein sequence: CASSVVEGGEQYF.

This sequence joins TRBV10-3 and TRBJ2-5; D not certain. CDR3 length: 13 residues. V lost 4 bases and J lost 2, with 8 bases in between. The germline V gene encodes CDR1 ENHRY and CDR2 SYGVKD. The DNA for the CDR3 is TGTGCCATCAGTGGAGCGCAACAAGAGACCCAGTACTTC. This codes for CAISGAQQETQYF.

The chain carries TRBV24-1 and TRBJ2-5, with 14 positions matching TRBD2. Trimming cost V 0 bases and J 2 bases; bases outside gene matches: 4. CDR3 length: 18 residues. The germline gives CDR1 KGHDR, CDR2 SFDVKD. CDR3 loop: CATSDLGLAGGPQETQYF. The CDR3 coding sequence is TGTGCCACCAGTGATTTGGGACTAGCGGGGGGACCGCAAGAGACCCAGTACTTC.

About this clone itself: This sample also contains other DNA sequences that code for the same CDR3. This chain links TRBV5-1 with TRBJ1-5; TRBD1 agrees at 7 bases. V was pared by 4 bases and J by 3 bases, with 4 bases of the junction left unmatched. Germline loops: CDR1 SGHRS, CDR2 YFSETQ. The CDR3 is made up of 14 amino acids. The CDR3, as DNA: TGCGCCAGCAGCCCAGGGACAGACAATCAGCCCCAGCATTTT. Amino acids: CASSPGTDNQPQHF.

The chain has TRBV7-8 and TRBJ1-2, with 7 bases that match TRBD1. Unmatched junction bases numbered 10, after V lost 5 bases and J lost 4 bases. Germline CDR1 and CDR2: SGHVS and FQNEAQ. The CDR3 sequence is 15 residues long. The CDR3: CASSPRDSTLYGYTF. Written as DNA, the CDR3 is TGTGCCAGCAGCCCAAGGGACAGCACTCTCTATGGCTACACCTTC.

This clone showed up just once. The chain combines TRBV27 with TRBJ1-5, with 10 positions matching TRBD1. The CDR3 has 16 amino acids. Germline assignment: CDR1 MNHEY and CDR2 SMNVEV (reference sequence). V trimming: 5 bases; J trimming: 4 bases; junction bases outside the gene matches: 8. In DNA form, the CDR3 reads TGTGCCAGCAGTCGGATGACAGGGGGCGCGAATCAGCCCCAGCATTTT. Translating gives CASSRMTGGANQPQHF.

This rearrangement joins TRBV4-1 to TRBJ2-1, with TRBD1 matching 9 bases. The germline gives CDR1 MGHRA, CDR2 YSYEKL. CDR3 size: 14 residues. With 7 bases clipped from V and 5 bases from J, the junction kept 6 bases outside the gene matches. The CDR3 sequence: CASTLGQGNNEQFF. Here the CDR3 DNA reads TGCGCCAGCACCCTAGGACAGGGGAACAATGAGCAGTTCTTC.

V usage is TRBV3-1 (or the pseudogene TRBV3-2) and J usage is TRBJ1-3; no definite D call. The CDR3 has 13 residues. V lost 4 bases and J lost 6, with 10 bases in between. Germline V CDR1 and CDR2: LGHDT, YNNKEL (reference sequence). The CDR3 region has the DNA TGTGCCAGCAGCCGTCAAAGCCAAAACACCATATATTTT. Translating it yields CASSRQSQNTIYF.

V is TRBV18 and J is TRBJ1-2; 12 positions agree with TRBD1. CDR3 length: 18 residues. The ends lost 6 bases at V and 1 base at J; junction bases unmatched: 12. In germline, CDR1 is KGHSH, CDR2 LQKENI. Here the CDR3 DNA reads TGTGCCAGCTCCCCTTCGGGGACAGGGGGCGCGAATAACTATGGCTACACCTTC. Amino acid sequence: CASSPSGTGGANNYGYTF. Together with reference TRBV18 and TRBJ1-2, the CDR3 gives the full variable domain: NAGVMQNPRHLVRRRGQEARLRCSPMKGHSHVYWYRQLPEEGLKFMVYLQKENIIDESGMPKERFSAEFPKEGPSILRIQQVVRGDSAAYFCASSPSGTGGANNYGYTFGSGTRLTVV.

The chain couples TRBV4-1 to TRBJ1-1; D unclear. Germline assignment: CDR1 MGHRA and CDR2 YSYEKL. The CDR3 contains 14 residues. Trimming cost V 4 bases and J 0 bases, with 9 bases left between them. CDR3 DNA sequence: TGCGCCAGCAGCCGGACGGGAATGAACACTGAAGCTTTCTTT. It specifies CASSRTGMNTEAFF.

V gene TRBV7-9 combines with J gene TRBJ2-2, with TRBD2 matching over 8 bases. The CDR3 has 16 residues. Per the germline V gene, CDR1 is SEHNR and CDR2 is FQNEAQ (reference sequence). Losses at the gene ends were 5 bases for V and 0 bases for J; bases not matched to a gene: 5. CDR3 sequence reads: CASSPAGGANTGELFF. CDR3 nucleotide sequence: TGTGCCAGCAGCCCTGCGGGGGGCGCGAACACCGGGGAGCTGTTTTTT.

The chain has TRBV3-1 (or the pseudogene TRBV3-2) and TRBJ2-2; no firm D call. The CDR3 is 11 amino acids. The V end lost 8 bases, the J end lost 3 bases, and 4 bases lay between the germline ends. The germline gives CDR1 LGHDT, CDR2 YNNKEL (reference sequence). The chain's CDR3 is CASRDTGELFF. The CDR3 DNA reads as TGTGCCAGCCGGGACACCGGGGAGCTGTTTTTT.

The chain recombines TRBV3-1 (or the pseudogene TRBV3-2) with TRBJ2-7, with 7 bases lining up with TRBD1. Germline assignment: CDR1 LGHDT and CDR2 YNNKEL (reference sequence). This CDR3 contains 15 residues. The trim removed 6 bases at V and 2 bases at J, leaving 10 bases unmatched. The CDR3, as DNA: TGTGCCAGCAGTCCCCCCGGGACAGTAACCTACGAGCAGTACTTC. It codes for CASSPPGTVTYEQYF.

This clone was seen just once. This CDR3 reads CAWRWTGNTEAFF. CDR3 DNA sequence: TGTGCCTGGAGATGGACAGGGAACACTGAAGCTTTCTTT. The V gene is TRBV30, the J gene TRBJ1-1; 7 positions agree with TRBD1. V gave up 3 bases and J gave up 1 base; unmatched junction bases: 2. The germline V gene has CDR1 GTSNPN and CDR2 SVGIG (reference sequence). The CDR3 has 13 amino acids.

The CDR3 loop is CASSLGGPGYSNQPQHF. Here the CDR3 DNA reads TGTGCCAGCAGTTTAGGGGGCCCGGGCTATAGCAATCAGCCCCAGCATTTT. This chain connects TRBV27 to TRBJ1-5, with TRBD1 as a possible D gene (6 bases). The germline V and J ends were trimmed by 2 bases and 0 bases, with 14 bases remaining between them. Germline CDR1 MNHEY, CDR2 SMNVEV (reference sequence). The CDR3 is made up of 17 amino acids.

The J gene is TRBJ1-1, the V gene TRBV5-1; 7 bases match TRBD1. The CDR3 spans 15 residues. The V segment lost 4 bases and the J segment 5 bases; nucleotides outside the gene matches: 11. Germline V gives CDR1 SGHRS, CDR2 YFSETQ. The CDR3 is CASSLPTGVRTEAFF. CDR3 DNA: TGCGCCAGCAGCCTCCCTACAGGGGTGAGGACTGAAGCTTTCTTT.

This sequence joins TRBV2 and TRBJ2-1; possibly TRBD1 for D (6 bases). Germline V gene sequence: CDR1 SNHLY, CDR2 FYNNEI. V was pared by 4 bases and J by 6 bases, with 16 bases between. The CDR3 consists of 15 residues. The CDR3 sequence: CASSGGLLSRNEQFF. The CDR3 DNA follows: TGTGCCAGCAGTGGGGGGCTCCTCTCACGCAATGAGCAGTTCTTC.

The chain carries TRBV24-1 and TRBJ2-1, with 7 bases fitting TRBD1. The V gene's germline CDR1 is KGHDR and CDR2 SFDVKD. The CDR3 covers 16 residues. V was clipped by 0 bases and J by 6 bases; unmatched bases: 7. CDR3 nucleotides: TGTGCCACCAGTGATTTGCCTCGACAGGGACGCAATGAGCAGTTCTTC. Protein: CATSDLPRQGRNEQFF.

The genes are TRBV6-5 and TRBJ1-6; no definite D call. Germline values: CDR1 MNHEY, CDR2 SVGAGI. V lost 5 bases and J lost 0, with 8 bases in between. This CDR3 region has 15 residues. CDR3: CASSPSYSYNSPLHF. CDR3 DNA sequence: TGTGCCAGCAGTCCTTCGTACTCCTATAATTCACCCCTCCACTTT.